This T cell receptor (beta chain) was observed in a study of Ad26.COV2.S vaccination and SARS-CoV-2 variants. Study information: Ad26.COV2.S, an intramuscular injection, was given once or twice 56 days apart.

TCRdb keeps only in-frame clones here, not all; method: immunoSEQ multiplex PCR. Found here are approximately 350,000 clones, roughly 87% of them singletons; the top ten hold about 3%. Treatment specified: around 19 received Ad26.COV2.S at low or high dose, single or two shots; roughly five received placebo; per-sample allocation not given. Vaccine and placebo recipients were sampled on day 63 after the first injection. Aged 18-55 years, donor was enrolled in Boston in the early 2020s. It was Wuhan-strain SARS-CoV-2 spike that the Ad26 vaccine vector expressed. Points from the study as a whole: People who got the vaccine had more spike-specific TCR breadth than people who got placebo.

As for this clone: Its antigen is not identified.

This clonotype was obtained from a person between 18 and 59 years old who received the Ad26.COV2.S COVID-19 vaccine or a placebo. Sequenced material: peripheral blood, taken in a trial of Ad26.COV2.S vaccine versus placebo.

The CDR3 DNA reads as TGTGCCAGCAGTTACAGGGCCACTGAAGCTTTCTTT. It specifies CASSYRATEAFF. The genes are TRBV6-6 and TRBJ1-1; D is ambiguous. The CDR3 contains 12 residues. Between the trimmed V and J ends, which lost 2 bases and 4 bases, there was a span of 5 bases. Germline V gene data show CDR1 as MNHNY and CDR2 as SVGAGI (reference sequence).